This T cell receptor (beta chain) was documented in a study of shared T cell receptors in the human thymus. The data were produced by immunoSEQ multiplex PCR, yet TCRdb's version contains in-frame clones alone and is incomplete. The table has around 730,000 clones, approximately 83% seen once. Germline V lookup: CDR1 SGHTS, CDR2 YDEGEE. V shed 2 bases and J 7 bases; nucleotides not matched to a gene: 15. This CDR3 comprises 17 residues. This clone was recorded only once. These data are also associated with another study on human thymus T cells. From that paper: The thymus was resected at corrective cardiac surgery. Repertoires sampled from thymus and blood appeared biased in V and J gene usage. A high degree of thymic repertoire overlap among unrelated individuals was reported in related research.

This TCR was sampled from a girl in the first two years of life with a congenital heart defect. The sample comprised thymocytes. The chain couples TRBV5-8 to TRBJ1-2; 9 positions agree with TRBD1. The CDR3 here is CASSLISFIQGACGYTF. CDR3 nucleotide sequence: TGTGCCAGCAGCTTAATTTCTTTTATACAGGGGGCCTGTGGCTACACCTTC.